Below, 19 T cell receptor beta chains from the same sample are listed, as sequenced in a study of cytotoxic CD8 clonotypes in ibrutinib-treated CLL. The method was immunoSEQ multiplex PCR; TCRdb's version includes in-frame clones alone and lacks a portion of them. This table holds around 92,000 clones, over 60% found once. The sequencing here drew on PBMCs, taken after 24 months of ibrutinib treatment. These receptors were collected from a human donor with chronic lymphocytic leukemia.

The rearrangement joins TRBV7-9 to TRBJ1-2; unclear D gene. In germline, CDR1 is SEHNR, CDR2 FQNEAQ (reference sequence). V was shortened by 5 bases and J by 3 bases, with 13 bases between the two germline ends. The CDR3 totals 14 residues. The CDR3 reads CASSPIDRYYGYTF. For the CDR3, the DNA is TGTGCCAGCAGCCCAATCGACCGCTACTATGGCTACACCTTC.

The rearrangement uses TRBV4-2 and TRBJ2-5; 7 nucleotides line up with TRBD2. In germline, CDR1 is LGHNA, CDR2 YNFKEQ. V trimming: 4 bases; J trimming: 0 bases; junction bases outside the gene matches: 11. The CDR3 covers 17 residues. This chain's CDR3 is CASSPERLAVYQETQYF. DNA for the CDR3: TGTGCCAGCAGCCCAGAAAGGCTAGCGGTCTACCAAGAGACCCAGTACTTC.

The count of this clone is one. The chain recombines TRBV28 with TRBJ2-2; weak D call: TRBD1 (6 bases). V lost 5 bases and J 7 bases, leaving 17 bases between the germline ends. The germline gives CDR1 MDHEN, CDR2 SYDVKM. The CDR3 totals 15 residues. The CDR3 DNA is TGTGCCAGCAGTCTGTTGGGGGCCGGCGGCGGGGAGCTGTTTTTT. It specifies CASSLLGAGGGELFF. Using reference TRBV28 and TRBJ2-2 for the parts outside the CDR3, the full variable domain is DVKVTQSSRYLVKRTGEKVFLECVQDMDHENMFWYRQDPGLGLRLIYFSYDVKMKEKGDIPEGYSVSREKKERFSLILESASTNQTSMYLCASSLLGAGGGELFFGEGSRLTVL.

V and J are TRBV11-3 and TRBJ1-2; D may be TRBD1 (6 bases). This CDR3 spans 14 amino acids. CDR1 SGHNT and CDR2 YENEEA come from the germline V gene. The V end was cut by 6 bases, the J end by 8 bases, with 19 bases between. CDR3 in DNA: TGTGCCAGCAGGCCGCAGACAGGATCGAAAGGCTACACCTTC. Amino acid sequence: CASRPQTGSKGYTF.

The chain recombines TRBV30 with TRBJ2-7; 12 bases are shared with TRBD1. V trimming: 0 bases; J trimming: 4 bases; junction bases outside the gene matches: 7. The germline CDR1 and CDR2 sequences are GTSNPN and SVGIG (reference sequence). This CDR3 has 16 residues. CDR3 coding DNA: TGTGCCTGGAGTGTACCCCCGGGACAGGGGGCGTACGAGCAGTACTTC. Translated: CAWSVPPGQGAYEQYF.

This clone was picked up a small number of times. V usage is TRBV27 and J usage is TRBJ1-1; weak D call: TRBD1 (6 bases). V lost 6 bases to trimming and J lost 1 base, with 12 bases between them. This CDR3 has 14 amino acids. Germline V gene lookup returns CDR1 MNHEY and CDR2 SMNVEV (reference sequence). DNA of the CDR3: TGTGCCAGCAGCCCCGACAGGAAGAACACTGAAGCTTTCTTT. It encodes CASSPDRKNTEAFF.

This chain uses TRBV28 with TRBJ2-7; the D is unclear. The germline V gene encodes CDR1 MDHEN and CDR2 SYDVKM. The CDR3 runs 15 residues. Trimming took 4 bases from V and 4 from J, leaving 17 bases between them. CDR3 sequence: CASSSYSPGEYEQYF. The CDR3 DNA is TGTGCCAGCAGTTCCTACTCCCCTGGGGAATACGAGCAGTACTTC. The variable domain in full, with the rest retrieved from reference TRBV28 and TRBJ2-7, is DVKVTQSSRYLVKRTGEKVFLECVQDMDHENMFWYRQDPGLGLRLIYFSYDVKMKEKGDIPEGYSVSREKKERFSLILESASTNQTSMYLCASSSYSPGEYEQYFGPGTRLTVT.

CDR3 in amino acids: CASSERQAGNSPLHF. CDR3 DNA sequence: TGTGCCAGCAGTGAGCGACAGGCCGGTAATTCACCCCTCCACTTT. V and J are TRBV6-1 and TRBJ1-6; a weak D match, TRBD1 (6 bases). CDR1 is MNHNS and CDR2 is SASEGT in the germline V gene. Trimming pared 3 bases from V and 6 bases from J, leaving 12 bases between. The CDR3 extends over 15 amino acids.

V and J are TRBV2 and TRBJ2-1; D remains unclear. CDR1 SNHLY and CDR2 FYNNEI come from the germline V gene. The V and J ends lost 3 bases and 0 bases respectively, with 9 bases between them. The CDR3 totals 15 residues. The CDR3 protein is CASSDRVHSYNEQFF. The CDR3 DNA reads TGTGCCAGCAGTGACCGGGTTCACTCCTACAATGAGCAGTTCTTC. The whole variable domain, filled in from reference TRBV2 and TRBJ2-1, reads EPEVTQTPSHQVTQMGQEVILRCVPISNHLYFYWYRQILGQKVEFLVSFYNNEISEKSEIFDDQFSVERPDGSNFTLKIRSTKLEDSAMYFCASSDRVHSYNEQFFGPGTRLTVL.

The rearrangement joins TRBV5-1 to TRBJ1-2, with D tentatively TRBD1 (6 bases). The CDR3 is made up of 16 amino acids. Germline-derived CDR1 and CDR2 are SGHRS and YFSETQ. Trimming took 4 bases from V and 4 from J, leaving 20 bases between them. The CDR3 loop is CASSLQSGQKIYGYTF. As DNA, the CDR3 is TGCGCCAGCAGCCTCCAGTCAGGACAGAAAATCTATGGCTACACCTTC.

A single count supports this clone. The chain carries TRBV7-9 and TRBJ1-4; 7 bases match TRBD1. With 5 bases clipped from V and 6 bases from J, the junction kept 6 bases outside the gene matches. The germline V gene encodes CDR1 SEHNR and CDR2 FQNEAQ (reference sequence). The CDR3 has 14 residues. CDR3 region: CASSVYRGDEKLFF. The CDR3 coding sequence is TGTGCCAGCAGCGTATACAGGGGTGATGAAAAACTGTTTTTT.

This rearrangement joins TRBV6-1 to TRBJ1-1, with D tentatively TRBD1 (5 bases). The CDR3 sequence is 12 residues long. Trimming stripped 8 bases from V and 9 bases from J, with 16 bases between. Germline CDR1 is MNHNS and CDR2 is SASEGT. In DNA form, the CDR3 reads TGTGCCAGCGTGACAGAATTCCGAAAAGCTTTCTTT. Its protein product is CASVTEFRKAFF.

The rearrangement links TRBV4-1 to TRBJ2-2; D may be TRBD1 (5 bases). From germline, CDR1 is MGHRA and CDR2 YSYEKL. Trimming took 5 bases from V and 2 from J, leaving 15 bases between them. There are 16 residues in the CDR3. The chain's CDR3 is CASSSDSFFNTGELFF. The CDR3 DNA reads TGCGCCAGCAGCTCAGACAGTTTTTTCAACACCGGGGAGCTGTTTTTT.

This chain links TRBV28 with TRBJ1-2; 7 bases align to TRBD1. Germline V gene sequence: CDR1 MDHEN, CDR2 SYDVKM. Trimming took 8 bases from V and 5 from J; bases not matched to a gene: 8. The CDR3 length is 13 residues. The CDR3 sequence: CASLRDRDYGYTF. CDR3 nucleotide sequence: TGTGCCAGCCTAAGAGACAGGGATTATGGCTACACCTTC.

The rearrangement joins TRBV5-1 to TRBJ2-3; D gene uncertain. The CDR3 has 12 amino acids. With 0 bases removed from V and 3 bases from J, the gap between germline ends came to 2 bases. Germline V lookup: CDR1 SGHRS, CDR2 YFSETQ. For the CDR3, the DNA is TGCGCCAGCAGCTTGGAAACAGATACGCAGTATTTT. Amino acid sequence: CASSLETDTQYF. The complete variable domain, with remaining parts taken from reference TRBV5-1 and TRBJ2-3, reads KAGVTQTPRYLIKTRGQQVTLSCSPISGHRSVSWYQQTPGQGLQFLFEYFSETQRNKGNFPGRFSGRQFSNSRSEMNVSTLELGDSALYLCASSLETDTQYFGPGTRLTVL.

The CDR3 sequence: CASSPSRGGYGYTF. Here the CDR3 DNA reads TGTGCCAGCAGTCCGAGCAGAGGGGGCTATGGCTACACCTTC. The V and J genes are TRBV6-1 and TRBJ1-2; D might be TRBD1 (6 bases). V was trimmed by 5 bases and J by 4 bases, leaving 14 bases between them. The germline CDR1 and CDR2 sequences are MNHNS and SASEGT. The CDR3 extends over 14 amino acids.

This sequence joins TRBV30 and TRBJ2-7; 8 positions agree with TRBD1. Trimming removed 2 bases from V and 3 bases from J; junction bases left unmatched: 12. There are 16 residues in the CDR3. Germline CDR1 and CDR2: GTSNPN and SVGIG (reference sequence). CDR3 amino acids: CAWSSTGGNYYYEQYF. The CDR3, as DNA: TGTGCCTGGAGTTCTACAGGGGGGAATTACTACTACGAGCAGTACTTC.

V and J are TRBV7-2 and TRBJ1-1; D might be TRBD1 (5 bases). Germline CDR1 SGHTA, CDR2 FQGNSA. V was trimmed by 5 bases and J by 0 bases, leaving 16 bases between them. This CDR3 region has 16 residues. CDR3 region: CASSPKGGGLNTEAFF. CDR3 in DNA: TGTGCCAGCAGCCCGAAGGGTGGGGGATTGAACACTGAAGCTTTCTTT. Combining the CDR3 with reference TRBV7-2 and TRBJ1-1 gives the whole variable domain GAGVSQSPSNKVTEKGKDVELRCDPISGHTALYWYRQSLGQGLEFLIYFQGNSAPDKSGLPSDRFSAERTGGSVSTLTIQRTQQEDSAVYLCASSPKGGGLNTEAFFGQGTRLTVV.

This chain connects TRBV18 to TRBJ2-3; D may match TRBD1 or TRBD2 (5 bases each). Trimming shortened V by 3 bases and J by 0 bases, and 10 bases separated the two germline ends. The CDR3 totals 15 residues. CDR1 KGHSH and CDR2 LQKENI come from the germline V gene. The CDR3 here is CASSPRGTSTDTQYF. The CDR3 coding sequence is TGTGCCAGCTCACCGAGGGGAACTAGCACAGATACGCAGTATTTT.